This T cell receptor beta chain stems from a study of beta chain features in type 1 diabetes. Points from the study as a whole: Moderately but significantly shorter TCRB CDR3s were found in Type 1 diabetes patients in all four CD4+ subsets.

cDNA synthesis used the whole RNA isolate, giving expressed TCRB sequences. Data came from immunoSEQ multiplex PCR; TCRdb stores just in-frame clones and leaves some out. The sample records hundreds of thousands of clones, around 15% being singletons. To note about this clone: What it binds is not known.

The CDR3 totals 15 residues. The V gene's germline CDR1 is SGHNT and CDR2 YYREEE (reference sequence). Unmatched junction bases numbered 8, after V lost 4 bases and J lost 3 bases. This receptor was taken from a man between 18 and 35 years old with type 1 diabetes. The chain couples TRBV5-4 to TRBJ2-3; the match to TRBD2 covers 7 bases. Specimen: naive CD4+ T cells from blood. In DNA, the CDR3 is TGTGCCAGCAGCCCCGGGACTAAGAGAACAGATACGCAGTATTTT. Protein sequence: CASSPGTKRTDTQYF.